The next 10 T cell receptor beta chains were all read from a single sample in a study of human T cells and chemical hapten exposure. MiXCR, applied by TCRdb to the RACE reads, yields one record per CDR3 protein. The table records roughly 150,000 distinct CDR3 sequences, about 12% of them present only once. Time point indicated: patch test 2, 6 weeks after DPC sensitization. Specified treatment: therapeutic diphenylcyclopropenone sensitization with weekly scalp DPC. Sequencing used whole blood, obtained in connection with sensitization to the hapten diphenylcyclopropenone (DPC). The source of these receptors is a woman aged 45 to 65 with alopecia areata. Some clones in this sample may be carry-over from other donors' samples.

The rearrangement links TRBV30 to TRBJ2-7; D might be TRBD2 (5 bases). Trimming took off 2 bases at V and 4 bases at J, with 12 bases between the two ends. The CDR3 loop spans 13 amino acids. Germline V gene sequence: CDR1 GTSNPN, CDR2 SVGIG (reference sequence). The CDR3 nucleotides read TGTGCCTGGAGTAAAGGTCGAGGGTACGAGCAGTACTTC. The encoded protein is CAWSKGRGYEQYF.

This clonotype was detected many times. The chain recombines TRBV7-9 with TRBJ2-1; 10 bases map to TRBD2. With 1 base clipped from V and 10 bases from J, the junction kept 4 bases outside the gene matches. The CDR3 sequence is 14 residues long. CDR1 and CDR2 from the germline V gene are SEHNR and FQNEAQ (reference sequence). Here the CDR3 reads CASSLVASGGEQFF. CDR3 nucleotide sequence: TGTGCCAGCAGCTTAGTCGCTAGCGGGGGAGAGCAGTTCTTC.

This clonotype came up many times. At one end, the junction sequence differs from germline, possibly due to a read error. This chain uses TRBV25-1 with TRBJ1-1; no clear D gene. The CDR3 spans 12 residues. Germline V lookup: CDR1 MGHDK, CDR2 SYGVNS. CDR3 sequence reads: CASSERASTGAF. CDR3 coding DNA: TGTGCCAGCAGTGAACGAGCCTCGACCGGAGCTTTT.

The rearrangement uses TRBV4-3 and TRBJ1-3; no clear D. V gave up 3 bases and J gave up 0 bases, with 21 bases separating them. Germline CDR1 is LGHNA and CDR2 is YSLEER. This CDR3 is 19 amino acids long. CDR3 loop: CASSHGLGVRTDSGNTIYF. The CDR3 bases are TGCGCCAGCAGCCACGGTTTGGGAGTCAGGACCGACTCTGGAAACACCATATATTTT.

This clonotype has just a few counts. The DNA for the CDR3 is TGCGCCAGCAGCGGGGGCCAGGGGACGACCCAGTACTTC. Translated: CASSGGQGTTQYF. This chain uses TRBV5-1 with TRBJ2-5, with TRBD1 as a possible D gene (6 bases). The length of the CDR3 is 13 residues. V was clipped by 4 bases and J by 7 bases, with 14 bases between them. Germline V gene sequence: CDR1 SGHRS, CDR2 YFSETQ.

This clonotype was seen a few times. The rearrangement joins TRBV29-1 to TRBJ1-1; maybe TRBD1 (6 bases). CDR1 is SQVTM and CDR2 is ANQGSEA in the germline V gene. The CDR3 runs 13 residues. Trimming removed 0 bases at V and 10 bases at J, with 15 bases between. CDR3: CSVEDPLGRGAFF. The CDR3 DNA reads TGCAGCGTTGAAGATCCACTTGGCAGGGGAGCTTTCTTT.

J is TRBJ1-6 and V is TRBV21-1; the table's D call TRBD1 went unverified against the DNA. TRBV21-1 is annotated as a pseudogene. The CDR3 totals 15 residues. Here the CDR3 reads CAGSRGRRGNSPLHF. In DNA, the CDR3 is TGTGCCGGCTCCCGGGGGCGCAGGGGTAATTCACCCCTCCACTTT.

V and J are TRBV12-3 or TRBV12-4 and TRBJ2-3, with 14 positions matching TRBD2. The CDR3 spans 18 residues. Germline trimming cut 0 bases from V and 9 bases from J; bases unmatched to any gene: 11. CDR3 in amino acids: CASSLAWGLAGEGQTQYF. The CDR3 coding sequence is TGTGCCAGCAGTTTAGCGTGGGGACTAGCGGGGGAAGGACAGACGCAGTATTTT.

This clonotype was recorded many times. The J gene is TRBJ2-1, the V gene TRBV6-5; D perhaps matches TRBD2 (5 bases). V lost 5 bases and J lost 4, with 18 bases in between. From germline, CDR1 is MNHEY and CDR2 SVGAGI. This CDR3 comprises 16 residues. Written as DNA, the CDR3 is TGTGCCAGCAGTCCCCAGATGGGGAGAGGATACAATGAGCAGTTCTTC. Translation gives CASSPQMGRGYNEQFF.

This clonotype was observed many times. The chain combines TRBV19 with TRBJ2-3, with TRBD2 identical over 11 bases. The CDR3 is 17 amino acids. The junction had 8 bases not matched to a gene; V was cut back by 4 bases and J by 2 bases. Germline CDR1 LNHDA, CDR2 SQIVND (reference sequence). The CDR3 DNA reads as TGTGCCAGTAGTACAGGACAGGGACTAGCGGACACAGATACGCAGTATTTT. Amino acid sequence: CASSTGQGLADTDTQYF.